The source of this T cell receptor beta chain is a study of graft-versus-host responses after intestinal transplantation. Germline CDR1 is SEHNR and CDR2 is FQNEAQ (reference sequence). The junction had 7 bases not matched to a gene; V was cut back by 6 bases and J by 0 bases. The CDR3 is made up of 17 amino acids. The protocol was immunoSEQ multiplex PCR, while the TCRdb copy is restricted to in-frame clones and leaves out a portion. The repertoire has around 30,000 clones, 70% to 90% of them found once; the top ten carry around 10%. This TCR derives from a human patient who received an intestinal transplant, so some T cells may come from the graft donor. The gene calls are TRBV7-9 and TRBJ2-6; 8 positions match TRBD1. The source was PBMCs, collected around 460 days after intestinal transplantation. The CDR3 nucleotides are TGTGCCAGCAGTTTGGGGACAGGCTTCTCTGGGGCCAACGTCCTGACTTTC. Translated, it gives CASSLGTGFSGANVLTF.